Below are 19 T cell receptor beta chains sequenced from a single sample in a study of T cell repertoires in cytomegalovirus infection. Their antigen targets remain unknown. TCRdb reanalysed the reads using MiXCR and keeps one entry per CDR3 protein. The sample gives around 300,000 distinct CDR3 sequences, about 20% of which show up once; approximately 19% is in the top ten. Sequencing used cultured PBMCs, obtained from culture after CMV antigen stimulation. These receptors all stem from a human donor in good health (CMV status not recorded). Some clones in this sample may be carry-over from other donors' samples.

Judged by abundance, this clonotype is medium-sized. CDR3 region: CASSLVGTGTSSGNTIYF. In nucleotides, the CDR3 is TGTGCCAGCAGCTTAGTCGGGACAGGGACTAGCTCTGGAAACACCATATATTTT. The V gene is TRBV7-8, the J gene TRBJ1-3; 9 positions agree with TRBD1. J lost 0 bases, V lost 1 base, and 7 bases had no gene match. CDR1 and CDR2 (germline): SGHVS, FQNEAQ. The CDR3 totals 18 residues.

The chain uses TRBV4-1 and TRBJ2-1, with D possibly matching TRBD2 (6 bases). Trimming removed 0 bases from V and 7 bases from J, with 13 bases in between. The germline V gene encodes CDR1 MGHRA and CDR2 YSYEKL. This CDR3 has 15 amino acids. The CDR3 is CASSQEGLRGNEQFF. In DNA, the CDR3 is TGCGCCAGCAGCCAAGAAGGGCTACGGGGGAATGAGCAGTTCTTC.

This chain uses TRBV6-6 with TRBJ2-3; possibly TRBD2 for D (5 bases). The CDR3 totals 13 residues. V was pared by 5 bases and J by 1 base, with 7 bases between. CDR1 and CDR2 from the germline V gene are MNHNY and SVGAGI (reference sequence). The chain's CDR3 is CASSNGGTDTQYF. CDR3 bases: TGTGCCAGCAGTAACGGGGGCACAGATACGCAGTATTTT.

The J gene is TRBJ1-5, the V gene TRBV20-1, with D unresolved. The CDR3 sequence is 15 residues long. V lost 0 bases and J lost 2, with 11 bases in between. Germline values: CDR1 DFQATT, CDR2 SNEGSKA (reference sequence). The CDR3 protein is CSARDREGGNQPQHF. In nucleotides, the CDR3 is TGCAGTGCTAGAGATCGGGAGGGCGGCAATCAGCCCCAGCATTTT.

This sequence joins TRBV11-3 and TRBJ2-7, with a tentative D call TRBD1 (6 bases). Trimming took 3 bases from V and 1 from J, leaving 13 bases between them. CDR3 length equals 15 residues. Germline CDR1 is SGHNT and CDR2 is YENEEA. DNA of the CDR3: TGTGCCAGCAGCTTGGGCAGGGGATCGTCCTACGAGCAGTACGTC. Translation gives CASSLGRGSSYEQYV.

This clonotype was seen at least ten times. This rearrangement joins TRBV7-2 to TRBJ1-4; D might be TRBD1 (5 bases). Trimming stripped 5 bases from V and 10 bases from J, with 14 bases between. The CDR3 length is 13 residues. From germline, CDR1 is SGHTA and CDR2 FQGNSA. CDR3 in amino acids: CASSLGSGVKLFF. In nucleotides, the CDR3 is TGTGCCAGCAGCCTAGGGTCGGGGGTAAAACTGTTTTTT. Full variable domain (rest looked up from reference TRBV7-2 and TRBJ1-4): GAGVSQSPSNKVTEKGKDVELRCDPISGHTALYWYRQSLGQGLEFLIYFQGNSAPDKSGLPSDRFSAERTGGSVSTLTIQRTQQEDSAVYLCASSLGSGVKLFFGSGTQLSVL.

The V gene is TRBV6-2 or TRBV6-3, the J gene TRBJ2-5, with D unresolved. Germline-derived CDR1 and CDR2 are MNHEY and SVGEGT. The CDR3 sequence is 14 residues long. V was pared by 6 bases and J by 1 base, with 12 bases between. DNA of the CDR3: TGTGCCAGCAGCTTCTTAGCAGTCCAAGAGACCCAGTACTTC. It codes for CASSFLAVQETQYF.

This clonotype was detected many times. The CDR3 region is CASSPGSNNSPLHF. As DNA, the CDR3 is TGTGCCAGCAGCCCCGGATCCAATAATTCACCCCTCCACTTT. J is TRBJ1-6 and V is TRBV7-2; no clear D. With 5 bases removed from V and 5 bases from J, the gap between germline ends came to 10 bases. Germline-derived CDR1 and CDR2 are SGHTA and FQGNSA. The CDR3 has 14 residues.

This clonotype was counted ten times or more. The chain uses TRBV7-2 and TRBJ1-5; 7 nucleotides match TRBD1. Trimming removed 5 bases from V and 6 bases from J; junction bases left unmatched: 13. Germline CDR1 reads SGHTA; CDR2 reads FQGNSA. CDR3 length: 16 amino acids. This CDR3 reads CASSLRQGDKGQPQHF. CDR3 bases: TGTGCCAGCAGCCTCAGGCAGGGGGATAAAGGTCAGCCCCAGCATTTT. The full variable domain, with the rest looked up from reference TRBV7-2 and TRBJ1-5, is GAGVSQSPSNKVTEKGKDVELRCDPISGHTALYWYRQSLGQGLEFLIYFQGNSAPDKSGLPSDRFSAERTGGSVSTLTIQRTQQEDSAVYLCASSLRQGDKGQPQHFGDGTRLSIL.

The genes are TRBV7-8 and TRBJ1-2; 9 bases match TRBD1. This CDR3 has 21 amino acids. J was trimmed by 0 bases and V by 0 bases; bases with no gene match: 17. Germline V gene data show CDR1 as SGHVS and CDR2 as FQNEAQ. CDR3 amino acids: CASSLAIWDRERTTANYGYTF. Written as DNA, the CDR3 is TGTGCCAGCAGCTTAGCAATTTGGGACAGGGAGCGTACCACCGCTAACTATGGCTACACCTTC.

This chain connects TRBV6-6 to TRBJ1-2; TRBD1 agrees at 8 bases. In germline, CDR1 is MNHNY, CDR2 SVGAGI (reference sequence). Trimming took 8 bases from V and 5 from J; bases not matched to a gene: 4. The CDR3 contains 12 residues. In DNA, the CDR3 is TGTGCCAGCCATACAGGGGGTTATGGCTACACCTTC. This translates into CASHTGGYGYTF.

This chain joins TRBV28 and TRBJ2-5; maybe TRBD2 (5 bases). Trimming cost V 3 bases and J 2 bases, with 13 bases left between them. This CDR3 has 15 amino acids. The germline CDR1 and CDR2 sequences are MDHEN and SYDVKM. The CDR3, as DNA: TGTGCCAGCAGTTTTGCGGAGGAGCCACAAGAGACCCAGTACTTC. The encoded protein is CASSFAEEPQETQYF.

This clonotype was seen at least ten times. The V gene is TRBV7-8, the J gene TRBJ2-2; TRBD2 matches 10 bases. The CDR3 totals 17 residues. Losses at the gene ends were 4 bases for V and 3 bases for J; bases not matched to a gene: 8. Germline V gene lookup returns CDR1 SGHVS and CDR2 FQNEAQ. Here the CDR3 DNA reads TGTGCCAGCAGCTCACTCAAGCGGGAGGGGTACACCGGGGAGCTGTTTTTT. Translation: CASSSLKREGYTGELFF.

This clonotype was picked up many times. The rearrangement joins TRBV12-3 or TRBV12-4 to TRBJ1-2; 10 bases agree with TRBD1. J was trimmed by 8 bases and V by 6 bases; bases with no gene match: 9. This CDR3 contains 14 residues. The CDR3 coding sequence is TGTGCCAGCAGCCCGGGACAGGGGTATCCGGGCTACACCTTC. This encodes CASSPGQGYPGYTF.

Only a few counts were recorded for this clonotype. CDR3: CASSSEGMKETQYF. The CDR3 region has the DNA TGTGCCAGCAGCTCCGAGGGGATGAAAGAGACCCAGTACTTC. The V and J genes are TRBV7-8 and TRBJ2-5; D may correspond to TRBD1 or TRBD2 (5 bases each). This CDR3 has 14 amino acids. V lost 4 bases and J lost 3, with 12 bases in between. CDR1 and CDR2 from the germline V gene are SGHVS and FQNEAQ.

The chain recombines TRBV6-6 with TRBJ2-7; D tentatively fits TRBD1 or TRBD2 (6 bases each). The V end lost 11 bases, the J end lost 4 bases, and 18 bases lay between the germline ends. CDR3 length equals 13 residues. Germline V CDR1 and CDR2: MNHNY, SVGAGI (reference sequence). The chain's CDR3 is CAGGPAVAYEQYF. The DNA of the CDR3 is TGTGCCGGGGGGCCGGCGGTGGCTTACGAGCAGTACTTC.

The CDR3 DNA reads as TGTGCCAGCAGTCAACCACTGGAGCAGTACTTC. Encoded protein: CASSQPLEQYF. The rearrangement links TRBV6-2 or TRBV6-3 to TRBJ2-7, with D unclear. Germline V gives CDR1 MNHEY, CDR2 SVGEGT. The CDR3 is 11 amino acids. Between the trimmed V and J ends, which lost 5 bases and 7 bases, there was a span of 9 bases.

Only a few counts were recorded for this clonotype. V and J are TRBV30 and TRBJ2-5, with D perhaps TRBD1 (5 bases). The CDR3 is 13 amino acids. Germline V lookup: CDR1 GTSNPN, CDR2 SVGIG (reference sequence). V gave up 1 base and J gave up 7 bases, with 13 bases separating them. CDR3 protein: CAWSEDRTMTQYF. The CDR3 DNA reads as TGTGCCTGGAGTGAAGACAGAACGATGACCCAGTACTTC.

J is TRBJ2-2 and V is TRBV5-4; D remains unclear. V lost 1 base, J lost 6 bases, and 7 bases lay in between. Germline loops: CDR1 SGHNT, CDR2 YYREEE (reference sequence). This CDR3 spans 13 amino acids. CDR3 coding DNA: TGTGCCAGCAGCTTGAACAGCGCCGGGGAGCTGTTTTTT. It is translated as CASSLNSAGELFF. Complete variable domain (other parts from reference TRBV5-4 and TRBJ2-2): ETGVTQSPTHLIKTRGQQVTLRCSSQSGHNTVSWYQQALGQGPQFIFQYYREEENGRGNFPPRFSGLQFPNYSSELNVNALELDDSALYLCASSLNSAGELFFGEGSRLTVL.